The rows below give T cell receptor beta chains drawn from one sample of a study of CD8+CD57+ T cells in acquired aplastic anemia. TCRdb re-called the reads with MiXCR, one entry per CDR3 protein. The sample shows 150,000 to 180,000 distinct CDR3 sequences, about 48% of them seen only once. Material: sorted CD4+, CD8+, or CD8+CD57+ T cells (not recorded which) from PBMCs. Source of these receptors: a human donor with aplastic anemia. Each CDR3 is given without its conserved first and last residue. Clone size is given for some rows only: seen once, a few or many times, or a class if the clone is expanded.

>many|TRBV12-3/TRBV12-4|TRBJ1-5
ASSLAPENSNQPQH
>.|TRBV10-3|TRBJ2-1
ATSDSHYEQF
>.|TRBV2|TRBJ1-5
ASSEGVMEPQH
>many|TRBV20-1|TRBJ1-1
SAREMIGTEAF
>.|TRBV19|TRBJ2-7
ASSIDLSYEQY
>.|TRBV19|TRBJ1-5
ASSIQGSNQPQH
>.|TRBV27|TRBJ2-5
ASSRINMQETQY
>.|TRBV25-1|TRBJ1-3
ASSEAGGNTIY
>many|TRBV29-1|TRBJ2-7
SVETPDSPYEQY
>once|TRBV19|TRBJ2-2
ASSNGTMNTGELF
>.|TRBV6-1|TRBJ2-7
ASRRGQVAYEQY
>many|TRBV18|TRBJ2-7
ASSHGDDDSYEQY
>few|TRBV9|TRBJ1-6
ASSPGPGVGSPLH
>.|TRBV7-8|TRBJ2-1
ASSFVRGRSYNEQF
>.|TRBV6-1|TRBJ1-5
ASSLTQRGGYNQPQH
>.|TRBV11-1|TRBJ1-1
ASIPAAGGMNTEAF
>.|TRBV7-3|TRBJ2-1
ASSLELGNEQF
>.|TRBV7-7|TRBJ2-7
ASSPLRDRGSSYEQY
>many|TRBV25-1|TRBJ1-2
ASSGQGTGYGYT
>many|TRBV5-6|TRBJ1-1
ASRSGTRAEAF
>.|TRBV20-1|TRBJ2-1
SARVLAGGSVVNEQF
>.|TRBV24-1|TRBJ2-3
ATSDPGGSGRGDTQY
>few|TRBV2|TRBJ1-1
ASSEQSLGTEAF
>.|TRBV10-3|TRBJ1-2
AIGATGGINGYT
>many|TRBV6-1|TRBJ2-7
ASSEAHRYEQY
>.|TRBV2|TRBJ1-1
ASRWDPPGTEAF
>many|TRBV14|TRBJ2-7
ASSQDVGPWEGLKQY
>.|TRBV29-1|TRBJ2-5
SVGDRRETQY
>few|TRBV29-1|TRBJ2-7
SVGGGYEQY
>.|TRBV10-1|TRBJ2-3
ASSEGRGTTDTQY
>many|TRBV6-1|TRBJ2-3
ASRVPSGGNTDTQY
>many|TRBV9|TRBJ2-1
ASSVPGLAGYNEQF
>.|TRBV25-1|TRBJ2-3
ASGTGPDTQY
>many|TRBV19|TRBJ1-4
ASSIRSDRGRF
>.|TRBV19|TRBJ2-7
ASIGTSGGLYEQY
>few|TRBV27|TRBJ2-2
ASSFSGVGTGELF
>many|TRBV2|TRBJ1-2
ASSEATYPPNYGYT
>few|TRBV7-8|TRBJ2-7
ASSFSRDYEQY
>.|TRBV19|TRBJ2-1
ASSLAELYNEQF
>.|TRBV20-1|TRBJ1-2
SARDWTGPSFYGYT
>.|TRBV9|TRBJ2-7
ASSTTTSGSSYEQY
>.|TRBV2|TRBJ2-7
ASSEDPQAYEQY
>.|TRBV7-7|TRBJ2-1
ASSQRALAGGWEQF
>once|TRBV5-1|TRBJ2-7
ASSLGPAGASEQY
>.|TRBV7-6|TRBJ2-6
ASSQGATGANVLT
>few|TRBV12-3/TRBV12-4|TRBJ1-1
ASSTSGQGSNTEAF
>.|TRBV19|TRBJ1-6
ASSIGDDSPLH
>.|TRBV20-1|TRBJ2-7
SARPLRQVGYEQY
>many|TRBV2|TRBJ1-4
ASSAELATNEKLF
>many|TRBV10-3|TRBJ2-7
AITAGLSYEQY
>many|TRBV20-1|TRBJ1-3
SAFKRGGHLSGNTIY
>many|TRBV3-1|TRBJ1-2
ASSADRAYYGYT
>.|TRBV20-1|TRBJ2-7
SARPLAGGSYERY
>.|TRBV6-2/TRBV6-3|TRBJ2-1
ASSSPGGTGNYNEQF
>many|TRBV6-5|TRBJ2-7
ASSSGTGEVHEQY